This T cell receptor beta chain was recorded in a study of blood T cell repertoires in COVID-19. Study overall: The analysed material was cDNA or gDNA that came from T cells, B-cell-depleted T cells, or PBMCs.

The CDR3 is 15 amino acids. Germline V gene data show CDR1 as SGHTA and CDR2 as FQGNSA. V lost 3 bases, J lost 3 bases, and 14 bases lay in between. Only in-frame clones appear in the TCRdb table, and some are missing; sequencing was by immunoSEQ multiplex PCR. The sample includes 350,000 to 400,000 clones, 70% to 90% of them seen just once. Sequenced sample: PBMCs or T cells enriched from blood (not recorded which). The chain employs TRBV7-2 and TRBJ1-2; D possibly corresponds to TRBD1 (6 bases). This sequence was found in a woman aged 18 to 35 who had recovered from COVID-19. The CDR3 here is CASSFRDMSDYGYTF. The CDR3 nucleotides are TGTGCCAGCAGCTTCCGGGACATGTCCGACTATGGCTACACCTTC. The full variable domain, rest sourced from reference TRBV7-2 and TRBJ1-2, is GAGVSQSPSNKVTEKGKDVELRCDPISGHTALYWYRQSLGQGLEFLIYFQGNSAPDKSGLPSDRFSAERTGGSVSTLTIQRTQQEDSAVYLCASSFRDMSDYGYTFGSGTRLTVV.